This TCR beta chain was captured by sequencing in a study of blood T cell repertoires in COVID-19. The germline CDR1 and CDR2 sequences are LNHDA and SQIVND (reference sequence). J lost 2 bases, V lost 9 bases, and 12 bases had no gene match. This CDR3 is 16 amino acids long. Grouping used clinical history reported by participants in a survey and questionnaire. The protocol was immunoSEQ multiplex PCR, while the TCRdb copy is restricted to in-frame clones and leaves out a portion. The sample comprises around 300,000 clones, 75% to 90% of which are singletons, and 2.4% rests with the top ten. The sequenced sample consisted of PBMCs or T cells enriched from blood (not recorded which). The sequence came from a woman in her late teens or twenties who had recovered from COVID-19. This rearrangement joins TRBV19 to TRBJ2-3, with 9 bases identical to TRBD1. CDR3 in DNA: TGTGCCAGCAGAGACCCGGGACAGGGTTCCACAGATACGCAGTATTTT. Protein: CASRDPGQGSTDTQYF.